This TCR beta chain originates from a study of T cells expressing NK-cell markers. The study's findings and limits: The same clonotypes also predominated in the CD3+CD56-NKG2C+ fraction of a few donors.

The TCR beta cDNA came from 5'RACE template switching with UMIs. Reprocessing the 5' RACE reads, TCRdb reports a single entry for every CDR3 protein and omits DNA. Seen in this sample are a few hundred thousand distinct CDR3 sequences; the ten most common clones hold about 0.4%. Comments on this clonotype: The antigen remains undetermined.

Input material: blood T cells: a sorted CD56 or NKG2C T cell subset, CD4+ or CD8+ T cells, or bulk PBMC T cells (not recorded which). The sequence derives from a man aged 18 to 29 in good health.

The CDR3 reads CASSPPIAGANVLTF. V is TRBV28 and J is TRBJ2-6; TCRdb picks TRBD1, but there is no DNA to check that call. The CDR3 extends over 15 amino acids. The V gene's germline CDR1 is MDHEN and CDR2 SYDVKM.